Listed below are T cell receptor beta chains from one sample, sequenced in a study of OX40 agonist ivuxolimab in advanced cancers. Produced via immunoSEQ multiplex PCR; TCRdb's table is partial and in-frame only. The data hold around 75,000 clones, with roughly 89% observed a single time. The specimen comprised CD4+ or CD8+ T cells sorted from blood, sampled in a trial of the OX40 agonist ivuxolimab. The receptors were gathered from an adult with an advanced solid tumor such as melanoma, head and neck, liver or kidney cancer. Each CDR3 is given with its conserved first and last residue. The D gene is left open where the match is weak. Clone size is stated in some rows and not others, as once, few, many or a class when expanded.

abundance	v_gene	j_gene	d_gene	CDR3aa	CDR3nt
NA	TRBV5-4	TRBJ1-5	NA	CASSSGADAQPQHF	TGTGCCAGCAGCTCCGGGGCCGACGCTCAGCCCCAGCATTTT
NA	TRBV6-1	TRBJ2-7	NA	CASRGGGYSYEQYF	TGTGCCAGCAGGGGGGGCGGATACTCCTACGAGCAGTACTTC
NA	TRBV4-1	TRBJ1-4	NA	CASSQSLWREKLFF	TGCGCCAGCAGCCAAAGTCTCTGGAGGGAAAAACTGTTTTTT
NA	TRBV28	TRBJ2-2	TRBD2	CASSLLRGTGELFF	TGTGCCAGCAGTCTTCTGCGGGGGACCGGGGAGCTGTTTTTT
once	TRBV4-2	TRBJ2-2	NA	CASSPPGAANTGELFF	TGTGCCAGCAGCCCCCCTGGGGCCGCGAACACCGGGGAGCTGTTTTTT
once	TRBV7-2	TRBJ2-7	TRBD2	CASSLGGGGERFGQYF	TGTGCCAGCAGCTTAGGGGGCGGGGGTGAACGATTCGGGCAGTACTTC
NA	TRBV28	TRBJ1-2	TRBD1	CASSIPGTAYGYTF	TGTGCCAGCAGTATACCCGGGACAGCCTATGGCTACACCTTC
NA	TRBV2	TRBJ2-6	NA	CASSHRPSGANVLTF	TGTGCCAGCAGTCACCGCCCCTCTGGGGCCAACGTCCTGACTTTC
NA	TRBV19	TRBJ1-3	NA	CASQLGGNTIYF	TGTGCCAGCCAACTAGGGGGAAACACCATATATTTT
once	TRBV4-1	TRBJ2-7	TRBD2	CASSQEGSSGDYEQYF	TGCGCCAGCAGCCAAGAGGGGTCTAGCGGGGACTACGAGCAGTACTTC
NA	TRBV2	TRBJ2-2	NA	CASSLGTALTGELFF	TGTGCCAGCAGCCTCGGGACTGCTCTCACCGGGGAGCTGTTTTTT
NA	TRBV7-6	TRBJ2-7	TRBD1	CASSAEQGAWSYEQYF	TGTGCCAGCAGCGCCGAACAGGGGGCGTGGTCCTACGAGCAGTACTTC
NA	TRBV7-9	TRBJ2-1	NA	CATQAGSYNEQFF	TGTGCCACCCAGGCTGGCTCCTACAATGAGCAGTTCTTC
few	TRBV9	TRBJ2-1	NA	CASSVDPSGSYNEQFF	TGTGCCAGCAGCGTAGATCCAAGCGGTTCCTACAATGAGCAGTTCTTC
NA	TRBV21-1	TRBJ2-5	NA	CASSGDSLQETQYF	TGTGCCAGCAGTGGGGACAGCCTCCAAGAGACCCAGTACTTC
NA	TRBV6-6	TRBJ2-2	NA	CASSPGTFTGELFF	TGTGCCAGCAGTCCAGGGACCTTCACCGGGGAGCTGTTTTTT
few	TRBV7-9	TRBJ2-3	NA	CASSLVGTDTQYF	TGTGCCAGCAGCTTAGTCGGCACAGATACGCAGTATTTT
NA	TRBV2	TRBJ2-3	NA	CASRWLDTQYF	TGTGCCAGCAGGTGGCTGGATACGCAGTATTTT
NA	TRBV30	TRBJ1-6	TRBD1	CAHSGGYNSPLHF	TGTGCCCATTCAGGGGGCTATAATTCACCCCTCCACTTT
NA	TRBV5-1	TRBJ2-7	TRBD1	CASSLEDRSYEQYF	TGCGCCAGCAGCTTGGAGGACAGGAGCTACGAGCAGTACTTC
few	TRBV5-4	TRBJ1-5	TRBD1	CASSPGQGRGQPQHF	TGTGCCAGCAGCCCCGGACAGGGAAGGGGTCAGCCCCAGCATTTT
NA	TRBV27	TRBJ2-1	NA	CASSSYFSLSYNEQFF	TGTGCCAGCAGTTCCTACTTCTCCCTCTCCTACAATGAGCAGTTCTTC
NA	TRBV12-5	TRBJ2-4	NA	CASGPDKSAIQYF	TGTGCTAGTGGTCCCGACAAATCTGCCATTCAGTACTTC
NA	TRBV5-6	TRBJ1-2	NA	CASSSRGVGGYTF	TGTGCCAGCAGCTCCAGGGGAGTCGGCGGCTACACCTTC
NA	TRBV6-1	TRBJ1-2	TRBD1	CASSRDRGIHGYTF	TGTGCCAGCAGCCGGGACAGGGGGATACATGGCTACACCTTC
NA	TRBV5-1	TRBJ1-2	TRBD1	CASSLGGTGILYGYTF	TGCGCCAGCAGCTTGGGTGGGACAGGGATCCTCTATGGCTACACCTTC
NA	TRBV6-6	TRBJ1-1	NA	CASSYSFAPNTEAFF	TGTGCCAGCAGTTACTCGTTCGCTCCGAACACTGAAGCTTTCTTT
NA	TRBV19	TRBJ2-5	TRBD1	CASSIRDRVGETQYF	TGTGCCAGTAGTATTCGGGACAGGGTTGGGGAGACCCAGTACTTC
NA	TRBV4-1	TRBJ2-5	NA	CASSQVVTQETQYF	TGCGCCAGCAGCCAAGTCGTCACACAAGAGACCCAGTACTTC
NA	TRBV2	TRBJ2-1	TRBD1	CASGSDRGNEQFF	TGTGCCAGCGGCTCGGACAGGGGCAATGAGCAGTTCTTC
NA	TRBV6-6	TRBJ1-2	TRBD1	CASRTRQGTNYGYTF	TGTGCCAGCAGGACCCGACAGGGGACTAACTATGGCTACACCTTC
NA	TRBV4-1	TRBJ2-3	TRBD1	CASSQDWGQGIGTQYF	TGCGCCAGCAGCCAAGATTGGGGACAGGGGATAGGTACGCAGTATTTT
once	TRBV6-1	TRBJ1-4	NA	CASSEATATNEKLFF	TGTGCCAGCAGTGAAGCGACAGCAACTAATGAAAAACTGTTTTTT
NA	TRBV5-1	TRBJ2-1	NA	CASSLPVGGSSYNEQFF	TGCGCCAGCAGCTTGCCGGTGGGCGGCAGCTCCTACAATGAGCAGTTCTTC
once	TRBV6-5	TRBJ1-4	NA	CASSSQTASNEKLFF	TGTGCCAGCAGTTCCCAGACAGCCTCTAATGAAAAACTGTTTTTT
NA	TRBV5-5	TRBJ1-2	NA	CASSFGTPEGYTF	TGTGCCAGCAGTTTCGGGACGCCCGAAGGCTACACCTTC
NA	TRBV19	TRBJ1-1	NA	CASSLGQLEAFF	TGTGCCAGTAGTCTCGGACAGTTAGAAGCTTTCTTT
NA	TRBV19	TRBJ1-5	NA	CASTGGGGSNQPQHF	TGTGCCAGTACCGGAGGGGGGGGTAGCAATCAGCCCCAGCATTTT
NA	TRBV18	TRBJ2-7	NA	CASSPRVTYEQYF	TGTGCCAGCTCACCGCGGGTTACCTACGAGCAGTACTTC
NA	TRBV6-6	TRBJ2-7	TRBD1	CASTLRDRGDEQYF	TGTGCCAGCACCCTCCGGGACAGGGGAGACGAGCAGTACTTC
NA	TRBV5-1	TRBJ1-4	NA	CASSLGQADEKLFF	TGCGCCAGCAGCTTGGGTCAGGCAGACGAAAAACTGTTTTTT
NA	TRBV5-1	TRBJ1-4	NA	CASSFGGDEKLFF	TGCGCCAGCAGCTTTGGAGGGGATGAAAAACTGTTTTTT
NA	TRBV27	TRBJ1-1	NA	CASTRSGGNTEAFF	TGTGCCAGCACCCGGTCGGGGGGGAACACTGAAGCTTTCTTT
NA	TRBV5-1	TRBJ2-7	NA	CASGRTVEAYEQYF	TGCGCCAGCGGCCGCACCGTCGAGGCCTACGAGCAGTACTTC
NA	TRBV28	TRBJ1-1	NA	CASSLSTLNTEAFF	TGTGCCAGCAGTTTGAGCACCCTGAACACTGAAGCTTTCTTT
NA	TRBV6-6	TRBJ1-6	NA	CASGVLIDSPLHF	TGTGCCAGCGGGGTACTAATCGATTCACCCCTCCACTTT
NA	TRBV7-9	TRBJ2-6	NA	CASALRGGFSGANVLTF	TGTGCCAGCGCCTTGCGAGGGGGATTCTCTGGGGCCAACGTCCTGACTTTC